Shown below are 2 T cell receptor beta chains from a single sample sequenced in a study of cytomegalovirus exposure and HLA in healthy donors. Use of 60 Vbeta and 13 Jbeta primers characterized the PCR. Assay used: immunoSEQ multiplex PCR; TCRdb lists only in-frame clones, some missing. The data hold about 82,000 clones, with 70% to 85% observed a single time. Sequencing used PBMCs. The receptors stem from a man aged 65 to 85 in good health and CMV-seropositive.

The chain is built from TRBV4-1 and TRBJ2-1, with 8 bases that match TRBD2. The germline V gene has CDR1 MGHRA and CDR2 YSYEKL. The CDR3 contains 18 residues. V lost 2 bases to trimming and J lost 4 bases; unmatched junction nucleotides: 13. CDR3 protein: CASSQLPPNSGVYNEQFF. DNA of the CDR3: TGCGCCAGCAGCCAACTACCCCCTAATAGCGGGGTTTACAATGAGCAGTTCTTC.

Details on this clone: Other DNA sequences from this sample encode an identical CDR3 as well. The J gene is TRBJ2-5, the V gene TRBV4-3; no clear D. V was cut by 3 bases and J by 3 bases, with 11 bases left in between. Germline V gene sequence: CDR1 LGHNA, CDR2 YSLEER. This CDR3 region has 14 residues. The CDR3 DNA reads TGCGCCAGCAGCCAGACCGCAGGAAAAGAGACCCAGTACTTC. Its protein product is CASSQTAGKETQYF.